This is a list of T cell receptor beta chains from one sample in a study of response to subunit inactivated influenza vaccine. TCRdb independently ran MiXCR on the RT-PCR reads; one entry per CDR3 protein. The sample shows roughly 500,000 distinct CDR3 sequences, about 25% of them seen only once. Sequenced material: CD4+ T cells sorted from PBMCs, taken 4 to 6 days after vaccination. These receptors originate from a man over 45 who received an inactivated influenza vaccine. Each CDR3 is given with its conserved first and last residue. D genes are given only for firm matches. Expanded clones are given a class, and other clones once, few, many or no size at all.

V: TRBV6-1; size: few; J: TRBJ2-3; D: TRBD1; CDR3: CASSTPRGDTQYF; DNA: TGTGCCAGCAGTACCCCCAGGGGGGATACGCAGTATTTT
V: TRBV10-3; size: .; J: TRBJ2-7; D: .; CDR3: CAISESASSYEQYF; DNA: TGTGCCATCAGTGAGTCAGCTAGCAGCTACGAGCAGTACTTC
V: TRBV5-5; size: few; J: TRBJ1-3; D: .; CDR3: CASSWGWDAGNTICF; DNA: TGTGCCAGCAGCTGGGGATGGGATGCTGGAAACACCATATGTTTT
V: TRBV28; size: few; J: TRBJ1-1; D: TRBD1; CDR3: CASSHGTAVNTEAFF; DNA: TGTGCCAGCAGTCATGGGACAGCCGTGAACACTGAAGCTTTCTTT
V: TRBV4-3; size: few; J: TRBJ2-1; D: .; CDR3: CASSQRERHNEQFF; DNA: TGCGCCAGCAGCCAGCGTGAGAGACACAATGAGCAGTTCTTC
V: TRBV3-1; size: few; J: TRBJ2-7; D: TRBD2; CDR3: CASSLSGGRHYEQYF; DNA: TGTGCCAGCAGCCTTAGCGGGGGGCGCCACTACGAGCAGTACTTC
V: TRBV3-1; size: few; J: TRBJ2-7; D: .; CDR3: CASSNREGVAYEQYF; DNA: TGTGCCAGCAGCAACAGGGAGGGGGTGGCCTACGAGCAGTACTTC
V: TRBV27; size: few; J: TRBJ2-1; D: .; CDR3: CASRVWGEPYNEQFF; DNA: TGTGCCAGCAGGGTATGGGGGGAGCCCTACAATGAGCAGTTCTTC
V: TRBV5-1; size: many; J: TRBJ2-7; D: .; CDR3: CASSLDLYEQYF; DNA: TGCGCCAGCAGCTTGGATCTATACGAGCAGTACTTC
V: TRBV6-2/TRBV6-3; size: .; J: TRBJ1-1; D: .; CDR3: CASIRMGVGTEAFF; DNA: TGTGCCAGCATCAGGATGGGGGTAGGCACTGAAGCTTTCTTT
V: TRBV29-1; size: .; J: TRBJ2-1; D: .; CDR3: CSVVGVMDEQFF; DNA: TGCAGCGTAGTCGGGGTGATGGATGAGCAGTTCTTC
V: TRBV18; size: .; J: TRBJ2-2; D: .; CDR3: CASSPVGNTGELFF; DNA: TGTGCCAGCTCACCAGTAGGGAACACCGGGGAGCTGTTTTTT
V: TRBV9; size: .; J: TRBJ2-1; D: TRBD2; CDR3: CASTPGLAGGAGNEQFF; DNA: TGTGCCAGCACCCCTGGACTAGCGGGAGGGGCAGGCAATGAGCAGTTCTTC
V: TRBV4-1; size: .; J: TRBJ2-7; D: .; CDR3: CASSQKGGQRSYEQYF; DNA: TGCGCCAGCAGCCAAAAGGGGGGACAGCGCTCCTACGAGCAGTACTTC
V: TRBV29-1; size: few; J: TRBJ2-2; D: .; CDR3: CSVEGWEAGELFF; DNA: TGCAGCGTTGAAGGGTGGGAAGCCGGGGAGCTGTTTTTT
V: TRBV20-1; size: few; J: TRBJ2-1; D: TRBD2; CDR3: CSAREGTSDYNEQFF; DNA: TGCAGTGCTAGAGAAGGGACTAGCGACTACAATGAGCAGTTCTTC
V: TRBV6-1; size: .; J: TRBJ2-5; D: TRBD2; CDR3: CASSRRRGGETQYF; DNA: TGTGCCAGCAGTCGCAGACGGGGGGGAGAGACCCAGTACTTC
V: TRBV12-3/TRBV12-4; size: few; J: TRBJ1-3; D: .; CDR3: CASSSRTAGNTIYF; DNA: TGTGCCAGCAGTTCCCGGACGGCTGGAAACACCATATATTTT
V: TRBV4-2; size: .; J: TRBJ2-2; D: TRBD2; CDR3: CASSQDHRTSRVGELFF; DNA: TGTGCCAGCAGCCAAGATCACAGGACTAGTAGAGTCGGGGAGCTGTTTTTT
V: TRBV6-2/TRBV6-3; size: .; J: TRBJ1-6; D: TRBD1; CDR3: CASSYGTGTYNSPLHF; DNA: TGTGCCAGCAGTTACGGGACAGGGACCTATAATTCACCCCTCCACTTT
V: TRBV7-2; size: few; J: TRBJ1-5; D: TRBD1; CDR3: CASSFTGGVGQPQHF; DNA: TGTGCCAGCAGCTTCACAGGGGGCGTTGGTCAGCCCCAGCATTTT
V: TRBV9; size: few; J: TRBJ2-1; D: TRBD2; CDR3: CASSARLAGGSYNEQFF; DNA: TGTGCCAGCAGCGCACGATTAGCGGGAGGCTCCTACAATGAGCAGTTCTTC
V: TRBV20-1; size: few; J: TRBJ2-5; D: .; CDR3: CSAREPLGRGETQYF; DNA: TGCAGTGCTAGAGAGCCCCTCGGCAGGGGAGAGACCCAGTACTTC
V: TRBV9; size: .; J: TRBJ2-1; D: TRBD1; CDR3: CASSSGTGVYNEQFF; DNA: TGTGCCAGCAGCTCCGGGACAGGGGTCTACAATGAGCAGTTCTTC
V: TRBV6-2/TRBV6-3; size: .; J: TRBJ2-5; D: .; CDR3: CASILRPRRGETQYF; DNA: TGTGCCAGCATCCTAAGACCTCGGAGGGGAGAGACCCAGTACTTC
V: TRBV7-6; size: .; J: TRBJ1-1; D: .; CDR3: CASSGGGVTEAFF; DNA: TGTGCCAGCAGCGGGGGGGGTGTCACTGAAGCTTTCTTT
V: TRBV20-1; size: .; J: TRBJ2-7; D: .; CDR3: CSARKGGNYEQYF; DNA: TGCAGTGCTAGGAAGGGGGGAAACTACGAGCAGTACTTC
V: TRBV4-2; size: many; J: TRBJ2-5; D: .; CDR3: CASSGTPGGTQYF; DNA: TGTGCCAGCAGCGGGACACCTGGGGGGACCCAGTACTTC
V: TRBV11-2; size: few; J: TRBJ2-1; D: TRBD2; CDR3: CASSLRTSGDFQDHNEQFF; DNA: TGTGCCAGCAGCCTCCGGACTAGCGGGGATTTCCAGGACCACAATGAGCAGTTCTTC
V: TRBV14; size: many; J: TRBJ2-1; D: TRBD2; CDR3: CASSQLVGGLEQFF; DNA: TGTGCCAGCAGCCAATTAGTGGGAGGGCTAGAGCAGTTCTTC
V: TRBV7-2; size: few; J: TRBJ2-5; D: .; CDR3: CASSLALGLGETQYF; DNA: TGTGCCAGCAGCTTAGCGCTAGGACTGGGAGAGACCCAGTACTTC
V: TRBV5-1; size: .; J: TRBJ2-2; D: .; CDR3: CASSLAAGSTGELFF; DNA: TGCGCCAGCAGCTTGGCCGCCGGGAGCACCGGGGAGCTGTTTTTT
V: TRBV20-1; size: .; J: TRBJ2-1; D: TRBD2; CDR3: CSARDKPGGRYNEQFF; DNA: TGCAGTGCTAGAGATAAGCCGGGAGGGAGGTACAATGAGCAGTTCTTC
V: TRBV5-1; size: .; J: TRBJ1-1; D: .; CDR3: CASSLGLDSLEAFF; DNA: TGCGCCAGCAGCCTCGGATTGGACAGCCTGGAAGCTTTCTTT
V: TRBV5-1; size: few; J: TRBJ2-3; D: .; CDR3: CASSAPRDALTDTQYF; DNA: TGCGCCAGCAGCGCGCCACGGGACGCCTTGACAGATACGCAGTATTTT
V: TRBV4-2; size: .; J: TRBJ2-1; D: .; CDR3: CASSPGPAGAYNEQFF; DNA: TGTGCCAGCAGCCCGGGCCCGGCAGGGGCTTACAATGAGCAGTTCTTC
V: TRBV6-2/TRBV6-3; size: few; J: TRBJ1-4; D: .; CDR3: CASSSRTKLFF; DNA: TGTGCCAGCAGCTCCCGGACGAAACTGTTTTTT
V: TRBV20-1; size: .; J: TRBJ2-7; D: .; CDR3: CSADLKSSSSYEQYF; DNA: TGCAGTGCGGACCTGAAAAGCTCTTCCTCCTACGAGCAGTACTTC
V: TRBV6-1; size: .; J: TRBJ1-5; D: .; CDR3: CASFGATNQPQHF; DNA: TGTGCCAGCTTTGGGGCAACAAATCAGCCCCAGCATTTT
V: TRBV10-3; size: many; J: TRBJ2-1; D: TRBD2; CDR3: CAISVSGGLNNEQFF; DNA: TGTGCCATCAGTGTTAGCGGGGGGCTTAACAATGAGCAGTTCTTC
V: TRBV28; size: .; J: TRBJ1-1; D: .; CDR3: CASNLRTAGRTEAFF; DNA: TGTGCCAGCAACCTTAGGACGGCGGGTCGGACTGAAGCTTTCTTT
V: TRBV20-1; size: .; J: TRBJ1-4; D: .; CDR3: CSARVGGLREKLFF; DNA: TGCAGTGCCCGCGTTGGGGGTTTGAGGGAAAAACTGTTTTTT
V: TRBV19; size: .; J: TRBJ2-1; D: TRBD2; CDR3: CASSMGGYYNEQFF; DNA: TGTGCCAGTAGTATGGGGGGGTACTACAATGAGCAGTTCTTC
V: TRBV5-1; size: .; J: TRBJ2-1; D: TRBD2; CDR3: CASSLVWTSGGHNEQFF; DNA: TGCGCCAGCAGCTTGGTCTGGACTAGCGGGGGCCACAATGAGCAGTTCTTC
V: TRBV5-1; size: .; J: TRBJ1-4; D: .; CDR3: CASSPLTDEKLFF; DNA: TGCGCCAGCAGCCCCCTGACAGACGAAAAACTGTTTTTT
V: TRBV5-1; size: .; J: TRBJ2-2; D: .; CDR3: CASSLAVGANTGELFF; DNA: TGCGCCAGCAGCCTCGCGGTGGGCGCGAACACCGGGGAGCTGTTTTTT
V: TRBV20-1; size: .; J: TRBJ2-1; D: TRBD2; CDR3: CSARGLAFENEQFF; DNA: TGCAGTGCTAGAGGACTAGCGTTTGAAAATGAGCAGTTCTTC
V: TRBV12-3/TRBV12-4; size: .; J: TRBJ1-5; D: .; CDR3: CASSWSSDQPQHF; DNA: TGTGCCAGCAGTTGGAGCTCGGATCAGCCCCAGCATTTT
V: TRBV10-3; size: .; J: TRBJ2-2; D: TRBD2; CDR3: CAISEPGLGGGELFF; DNA: TGTGCCATCAGTGAACCGGGACTAGGGGGCGGGGAGCTGTTTTTT
V: TRBV5-1; size: .; J: TRBJ2-7; D: TRBD2; CDR3: CASSILAGGSYEQYF; DNA: TGCGCCAGCAGCATACTAGCGGGAGGCTCCTACGAGCAGTACTTC